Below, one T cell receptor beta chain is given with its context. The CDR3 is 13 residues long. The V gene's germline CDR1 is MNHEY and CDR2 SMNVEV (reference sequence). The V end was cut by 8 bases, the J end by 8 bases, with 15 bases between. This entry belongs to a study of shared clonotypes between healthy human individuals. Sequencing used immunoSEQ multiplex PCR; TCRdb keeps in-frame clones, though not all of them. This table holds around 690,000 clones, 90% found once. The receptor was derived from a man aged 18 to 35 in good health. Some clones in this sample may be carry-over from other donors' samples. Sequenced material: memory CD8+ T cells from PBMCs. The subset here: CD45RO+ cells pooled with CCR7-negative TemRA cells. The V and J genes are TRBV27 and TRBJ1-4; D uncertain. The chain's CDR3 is CASRGAVGEKLFF. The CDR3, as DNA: TGTGCCAGCCGGGGAGCGGTAGGAGAAAAACTGTTTTTT.